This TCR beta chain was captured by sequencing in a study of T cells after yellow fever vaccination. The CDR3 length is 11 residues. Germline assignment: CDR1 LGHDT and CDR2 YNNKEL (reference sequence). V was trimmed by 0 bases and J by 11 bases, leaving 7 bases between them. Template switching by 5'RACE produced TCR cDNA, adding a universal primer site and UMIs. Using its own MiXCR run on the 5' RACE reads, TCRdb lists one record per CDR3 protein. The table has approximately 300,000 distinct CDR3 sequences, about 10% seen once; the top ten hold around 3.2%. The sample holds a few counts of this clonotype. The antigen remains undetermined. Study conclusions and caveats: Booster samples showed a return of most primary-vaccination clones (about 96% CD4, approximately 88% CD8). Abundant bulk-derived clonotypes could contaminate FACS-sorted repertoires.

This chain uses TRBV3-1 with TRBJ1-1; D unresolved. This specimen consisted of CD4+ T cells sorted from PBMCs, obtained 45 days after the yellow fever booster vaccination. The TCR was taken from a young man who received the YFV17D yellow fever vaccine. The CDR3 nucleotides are TGTGCCAGCAGCCAAGATGGGAAGGCTTTCTTT. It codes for CASSQDGKAFF.